The next 30 T cell receptor beta chains were all read from a single sample in a study of response to subunit inactivated influenza vaccine (dated by TCRdb to the late 2010s). The library relied on RT-PCR. The sequencer listed for this sample is Illumina HiSeq 2500. TCRdb applied fastp at Q25 and MiXCR to the public reads, then kept only in-frame beta chains. Identical CDR3 proteins give one entry, which carries the most common genes and DNA. Across this sample there are about 620,000 distinct CDR3 sequences, with about 12% seen only once. The top ten constitute roughly a tenth of the sample. The sample here was PBMCs from blood, taken on the day of vaccination. The receptors come from a man in his fifties or sixties who received an inactivated influenza vaccine. Donor details come from another sample of the same person, matched by shared clones.

This clonotype was seen more than once but under ten times. The CDR3 DNA reads as TGTGCCAGCAGTGATCGGGTAGGGACTGGAAACACCATATATTTT. It is translated as CASSDRVGTGNTIYF. The chain employs TRBV2 and TRBJ1-3; D call uncertain. This CDR3 region has 15 residues. Germline assignment: CDR1 SNHLY and CDR2 FYNNEI. Deletions cut 3 bases from V and 2 bases from J, with 11 bases between.

This clonotype was seen a few times. Here the CDR3 DNA reads TGTGCCAGCAGTTCTCGGACTAGCAACAATGAGCAGTTCTTC. Encoded protein: CASSSRTSNNEQFF. The chain joins TRBV7-2 to TRBJ2-1; 8 nucleotides align to TRBD2. The CDR3 loop spans 14 amino acids. Germline V CDR1 and CDR2: SGHTA, FQGNSA. With V trimmed by 6 bases and J by 5 bases, 6 bases remained unmatched.

This clonotype has only a few counts. This sequence joins TRBV4-2 and TRBJ1-2; 9 bases fit TRBD1. After removal of 6 bases from V and 0 bases from J, the junction contained 5 bases not matched to a gene. Germline CDR1 is LGHNA and CDR2 is YNFKEQ. The CDR3 is 15 residues long. As DNA, the CDR3 is TGTGCCAGCAGATTCCGGGACAGGGCTAACTATGGCTACACCTTC. Protein sequence: CASRFRDRANYGYTF.

The V gene is TRBV20-1, the J gene TRBJ1-6, with 11 nucleotides matching TRBD1. V was clipped by 3 bases and J by 10 bases; unmatched bases: 5. The CDR3 totals 14 residues. Germline CDR1 DFQATT, CDR2 SNEGSKA (reference sequence). Here the CDR3 DNA reads TGCAGTGCTAGGGAGGACAGGGGGCTCTCACCCCTCCACTTT. It encodes CSAREDRGLSPLHF.

The CDR3 DNA is TGCGCCAGCAGCCCAACAGGGCTCTCTGGGGCCAACGTCCTGACTTTC. It codes for CASSPTGLSGANVLTF. The chain uses TRBV4-1 and TRBJ2-6, with D possibly being TRBD1 (6 bases). Per germline, CDR1 MGHRA and CDR2 YSYEKL. Trimming removed 4 bases at V and 0 bases at J, with 10 bases between. The CDR3 is 16 residues long.

The rearrangement links TRBV5-1 to TRBJ2-3, with D possibly being TRBD1 (5 bases). The CDR3 extends over 14 amino acids. CDR1 is SGHRS, CDR2 YFSETQ, per germline. V lost 0 bases to trimming and J lost 6 bases, with 11 bases between them. The CDR3 DNA sequence: TGCGCCAGCAGCTTGGGTTCAGGGTTTGATACGCAGTATTTT. Translating it yields CASSLGSGFDTQYF.

Only a few counts were recorded for this clonotype. Written as DNA, the CDR3 is TGCGCCAGCAGTACCGCTCCGGGCGAAAAACTGTTTTTT. It encodes CASSTAPGEKLFF. This rearrangement joins TRBV5-1 to TRBJ1-4; D is undetermined. Germline V gene sequence: CDR1 SGHRS, CDR2 YFSETQ. The CDR3 length is 13 residues. V lost 5 bases and J lost 8, with 13 bases in between.

This clonotype occurred many times. The gene calls are TRBV7-9 and TRBJ2-1, with TRBD2 identical over 8 bases. CDR3 length: 15 amino acids. The ends lost 5 bases at V and 1 base at J; junction bases unmatched: 4. Germline V gene data show CDR1 as SEHNR and CDR2 as FQNEAQ (reference sequence). CDR3 amino acids: CASSHSSGSYNEQFF. CDR3 in DNA: TGTGCCAGCAGCCATTCTAGCGGGTCCTACAATGAGCAGTTCTTC.

This clonotype was detected only a few times. The chain has TRBV5-6 and TRBJ2-5; D is unresolved. Trimming removed 4 bases at V and 2 bases at J, with 6 bases between. The V gene's germline CDR1 is SGHDT and CDR2 YYEEEE. This CDR3 is 12 amino acids long. The CDR3 bases are TGTGCCAGCAGCGTCCCACAAGAGACCCAGTACTTC. Translation: CASSVPQETQYF.

The chain carries TRBV18 and TRBJ2-2, with TRBD1 matching 7 bases. V was clipped by 7 bases and J by 3 bases; unmatched bases: 5. Germline CDR1 KGHSH, CDR2 LQKENI. This CDR3 comprises 14 residues. CDR3 region: CASFGQAYTGELFF. For the CDR3, the DNA is TGTGCCAGCTTTGGACAGGCTTACACCGGGGAGCTGTTTTTT.

This clonotype has only a few counts. The rearrangement links TRBV7-6 to TRBJ2-4; weak D call: TRBD1 (6 bases). Germline V gene lookup returns CDR1 SGHVS and CDR2 FNYEAQ. V shed 3 bases and J shed 12 bases, with 15 bases lying between them. The CDR3 runs 13 residues. The CDR3 DNA is TGTGCCAGCAGCTTGGGACCGGCAGGGGCTCAGTACTTC. Translation gives CASSLGPAGAQYF.

The V and J genes are TRBV3-1 and TRBJ2-5, with TRBD2 identical over 8 bases. The CDR3 has 15 amino acids. Germline V gene lookup returns CDR1 LGHDT and CDR2 YNNKEL (reference sequence). Unmatched junction bases numbered 10, after V lost 5 bases and J lost 5 bases. CDR3 DNA: TGTGCCAGCAGCTTCCGGACTAGCCCCGGGGAGACCCAGTACTTC. Translation gives CASSFRTSPGETQYF.

In this sample, this clonotype turned up many times. V gene TRBV15 combines with J gene TRBJ2-1, with D perhaps matching TRBD2 (6 bases). Germline V gene lookup returns CDR1 LNHNV and CDR2 YYDKDF (reference sequence). Trimming shortened V by 1 base and J by 9 bases, and 10 bases separated the two germline ends. The CDR3 is 13 residues long. Written as DNA, the CDR3 is TGTGCCACCAGCAGAGGAACTAGCCCTGAGCAGTTCTTC. It encodes CATSRGTSPEQFF.

The gene calls are TRBV3-1 and TRBJ2-2, with 13 bases that match TRBD2. CDR1 is LGHDT, CDR2 YNNKEL, per germline (reference sequence). The CDR3 has 17 residues. V was clipped by 4 bases and J by 5 bases; unmatched bases: 7. CDR3 in DNA: TGTGCCAGCAGCCTGCGACAGGGACTAGCGGGGACCGGGGAGCTGTTTTTT. Translating gives CASSLRQGLAGTGELFF. Based on the CDR3 plus reference TRBV3-1 and TRBJ2-2, the full variable domain is DTAVSQTPKYLVTQMGNDKSIKCEQNLGHDTMYWYKQDSKKFLKIMFSYNNKELIINETVPNRFSPKSPDKAHLNLHINSLELGDSAVYFCASSLRQGLAGTGELFFGEGSRLTVL.

The chain has TRBV20-1 and TRBJ2-7; D might be TRBD1 (6 bases). V gave up 2 bases and J gave up 3 bases, with 26 bases separating them. Per the germline V gene, CDR1 is DFQATT and CDR2 is SNEGSKA (reference sequence). The CDR3 consists of 18 residues. CDR3 sequence reads: CSARPPAHHRAAGYEQYF. The CDR3 DNA is TGCAGTGCTAGACCCCCGGCCCATCACAGGGCTGCGGGCTACGAGCAGTACTTC.

This clonotype has only a few counts. The chain carries TRBV20-1 and TRBJ2-1; weak D call: TRBD2 (6 bases). The V gene lost 7 bases and the J gene lost 1 base, with 14 bases spanning the gap. The CDR3 loop spans 14 amino acids. Germline V gene data show CDR1 as DFQATT and CDR2 as SNEGSKA (reference sequence). The CDR3: CSGLSGSSYNEQFF. CDR3 DNA sequence: TGCAGTGGATTGTCCGGGAGTTCCTACAATGAGCAGTTCTTC.

In its sample, this clonotype was seen a few times. The CDR3 nucleotides are TGTGCCAGCAGTTTTAATAGGGGCAATCAGCCCCAGCATTTT. Residues: CASSFNRGNQPQHF. The chain is built from TRBV12-3 or TRBV12-4 and TRBJ1-5, with unresolved D. There are 14 residues in the CDR3. Between the trimmed V and J ends, which lost 3 bases and 2 bases, there was a span of 8 bases.

This clonotype has a handful of counts. The chain joins TRBV7-8 to TRBJ1-1; the D is unclear. Trimming removed 7 bases at V and 4 bases at J, with 19 bases between. Germline V gene data show CDR1 as SGHVS and CDR2 as FQNEAQ. The CDR3 length is 15 residues. This CDR3 reads CASTPGGEWGTEAFF. CDR3 bases: TGTGCCAGCACCCCGGGCGGAGAATGGGGCACTGAAGCTTTCTTT.

This clonotype was detected many times. The chain employs TRBV7-9 and TRBJ2-3; D not resolved. The length of the CDR3 is 15 residues. Germline V CDR1 and CDR2: SEHNR, FQNEAQ (reference sequence). Trimming took off 3 bases at V and 0 bases at J, with 10 bases between the two ends. CDR3 sequence reads: CASSFLDGSTDTQYF. The CDR3 coding sequence is TGTGCCAGCAGCTTCCTCGACGGCAGCACAGATACGCAGTATTTT.

This clonotype occurred many times. The V and J genes are TRBV27 and TRBJ2-1; 14 bases fit TRBD2. The CDR3 totals 15 residues. V was pared by 6 bases and J by 12 bases, with 10 bases of the junction left unmatched. Germline CDR1 MNHEY, CDR2 SMNVEV (reference sequence). The CDR3 sequence is CASSRAGTSGRRQFF. The CDR3, as DNA: TGTGCCAGCAGCCGCGCCGGGACTAGCGGGAGAAGGCAGTTCTTC.

The chain uses TRBV28 and TRBJ2-7; no clear D gene. The end of the DNA aligns better with TRBJ2-1, so the J call may be wrong. The germline V gene encodes CDR1 MDHEN and CDR2 SYDVKM. The CDR3 is made up of 14 amino acids. The CDR3 DNA reads as TGTGCCAGCAGTTTAAAGGGTCTACCCTACGAGCAGTTCTTC. Its translation: CASSLKGLPYEQFF.

Ten or more counts support this clonotype. The chain uses TRBV20-1 and TRBJ2-2; weak D call: TRBD2 (6 bases). The CDR3 spans 14 residues. Germline-derived CDR1 and CDR2 are DFQATT and SNEGSKA (reference sequence). V lost 3 bases and J lost 3, with 11 bases in between. CDR3 sequence reads: CSARQRAYTGELFF. Written as DNA, the CDR3 is TGCAGTGCTAGGCAGCGGGCTTACACCGGGGAGCTGTTTTTT.

The rearrangement links TRBV12-3 or TRBV12-4 to TRBJ1-5; D is possibly TRBD1 (6 bases). The germline V and J ends were trimmed by 4 bases and 3 bases, with 13 bases remaining between them. The CDR3 spans 15 residues. The CDR3 reads CASSSQGFDNQPQHF. The CDR3 DNA is TGTGCCAGCAGTTCACAGGGCTTTGACAATCAGCCCCAGCATTTT.

Only a few counts were recorded for this clonotype. The chain links TRBV4-2 to TRBJ1-1; D gene unclear. CDR1 and CDR2 from the germline V gene are LGHNA and YNFKEQ. V gave up 0 bases and J gave up 6 bases, with 14 bases separating them. The CDR3 runs 15 residues. The CDR3 DNA reads TGTGCCAGCAGCCAAGATCAGCTGGGGTCGGCTGAAGCTTTCTTT. Protein: CASSQDQLGSAEAFF.

The chain combines TRBV12-3 or TRBV12-4 with TRBJ2-6, with D perhaps matching TRBD1 (6 bases). This CDR3 region has 14 residues. Trimming took 7 bases from V and 4 from J, leaving 11 bases between them. DNA for the CDR3: TGTGCCAGCATATCAGGGGTCGGGGCCAACGTCCTGACTTTC. Amino acid sequence: CASISGVGANVLTF.

V usage is TRBV3-1 and J usage is TRBJ2-1, with D tentatively TRBD1 or TRBD2 (5 bases each). CDR1 is LGHDT, CDR2 YNNKEL, per germline (reference sequence). V shed 7 bases and J shed 10 bases, with 17 bases lying between them. This CDR3 has 13 amino acids. The CDR3 region is CASTSGLIGEQFF. CDR3 coding DNA: TGTGCCAGCACCTCGGGGCTCATCGGGGAGCAGTTCTTC.

This clonotype has a count of ten or more. The chain recombines TRBV20-1 with TRBJ2-7; D is possibly TRBD2 (6 bases). Trimming pared 2 bases from V and 6 bases from J, leaving 8 bases between. The CDR3 runs to 11 residues. From germline, CDR1 is DFQATT and CDR2 SNEGSKA (reference sequence). The CDR3 loop reads CSARRGGEQYF. DNA for the CDR3: TGCAGTGCTAGACGGGGAGGCGAGCAGTACTTC.

The chain recombines TRBV7-9 with TRBJ2-6; 7 bases are shared with TRBD1. Losses at the gene ends were 5 bases for V and 3 bases for J; bases not matched to a gene: 4. Per germline, CDR1 SEHNR and CDR2 FQNEAQ (reference sequence). This CDR3 spans 15 amino acids. CDR3 nucleotide sequence: TGTGCCAGCAGCCGAGACAGGGTTGGGGCCAACGTCCTGACTTTC. Its translation: CASSRDRVGANVLTF.

The chain is built from TRBV23-1 and TRBJ2-7, with TRBD1 matching 12 bases. TRBV23-1 is assigned to the ORF class and has an uncertain function. The J segment lost 7 bases and the V segment lost 3 bases, leaving 7 bases of the junction unmatched. The CDR3 runs 15 residues. CDR3 coding DNA: TGCGCCAGCAGTCATCCGGGACAGGGGGCGAGAGAGCAGTACTTC. Translation: CASSHPGQGAREQYF.

V and J are TRBV15 and TRBJ2-5, with a possible D match to TRBD2 (6 bases). V was trimmed by 1 base and J by 4 bases, leaving 13 bases between them. This CDR3 is 15 amino acids long. Germline loops: CDR1 LNHNV, CDR2 YYDKDF (reference sequence). The chain's CDR3 is CATSRGNAGTETQYF. The CDR3 nucleotides are TGTGCCACCAGCAGAGGGAATGCGGGGACAGAGACCCAGTACTTC.